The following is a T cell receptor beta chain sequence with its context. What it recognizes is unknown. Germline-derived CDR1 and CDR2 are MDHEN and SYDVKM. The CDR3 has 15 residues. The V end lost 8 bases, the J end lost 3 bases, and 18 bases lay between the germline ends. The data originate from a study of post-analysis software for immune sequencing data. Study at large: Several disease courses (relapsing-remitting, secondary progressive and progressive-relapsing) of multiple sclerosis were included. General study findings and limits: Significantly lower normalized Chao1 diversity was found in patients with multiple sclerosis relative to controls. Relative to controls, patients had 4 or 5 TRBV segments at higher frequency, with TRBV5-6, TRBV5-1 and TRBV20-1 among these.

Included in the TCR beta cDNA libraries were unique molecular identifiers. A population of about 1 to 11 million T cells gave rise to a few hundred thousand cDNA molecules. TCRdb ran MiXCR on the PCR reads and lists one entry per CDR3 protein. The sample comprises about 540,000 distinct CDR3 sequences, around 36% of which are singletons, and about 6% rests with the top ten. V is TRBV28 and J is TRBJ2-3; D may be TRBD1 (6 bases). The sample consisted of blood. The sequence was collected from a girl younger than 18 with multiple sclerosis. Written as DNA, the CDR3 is TGTGCCAGCGCCTCAGGGGCCCTGGCGACAGATACGCAGTATTTT. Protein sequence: CASASGALATDTQYF.